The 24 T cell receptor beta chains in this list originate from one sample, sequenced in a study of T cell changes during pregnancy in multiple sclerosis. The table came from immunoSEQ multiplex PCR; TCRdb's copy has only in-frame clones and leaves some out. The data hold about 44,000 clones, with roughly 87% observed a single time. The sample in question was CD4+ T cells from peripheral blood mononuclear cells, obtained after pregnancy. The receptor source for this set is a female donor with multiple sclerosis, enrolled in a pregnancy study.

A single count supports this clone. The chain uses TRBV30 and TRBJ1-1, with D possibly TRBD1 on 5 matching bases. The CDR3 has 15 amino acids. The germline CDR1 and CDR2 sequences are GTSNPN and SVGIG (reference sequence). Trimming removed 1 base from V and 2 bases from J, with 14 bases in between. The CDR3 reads CAWSGGGTRNTEAFF. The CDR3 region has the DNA TGTGCCTGGAGTGGGGGGGGAACAAGAAACACTGAAGCTTTCTTT.

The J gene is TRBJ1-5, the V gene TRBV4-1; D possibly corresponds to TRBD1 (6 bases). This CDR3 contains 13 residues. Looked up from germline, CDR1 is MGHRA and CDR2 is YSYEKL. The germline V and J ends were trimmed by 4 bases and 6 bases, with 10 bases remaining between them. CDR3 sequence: CASSLTGPQPQHF. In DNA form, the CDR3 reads TGCGCCAGCAGCCTTACAGGGCCTCAGCCCCAGCATTTT.

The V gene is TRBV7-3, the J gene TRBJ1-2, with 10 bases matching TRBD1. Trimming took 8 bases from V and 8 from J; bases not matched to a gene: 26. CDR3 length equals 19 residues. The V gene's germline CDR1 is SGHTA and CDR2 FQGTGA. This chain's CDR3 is CASAKGQGSIPSLLVGYTF. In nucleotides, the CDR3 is TGTGCCAGCGCGAAGGGACAGGGGAGCATCCCCTCCCTTCTTGTCGGCTACACCTTC.

CDR3: CASSSGTGKGWAFF. The CDR3 coding sequence is TGTGCCAGCAGTTCGGGTACAGGGAAGGGTTGGGCTTTCTTT. This chain uses TRBV28 with TRBJ1-1; weak D call: TRBD1 (6 bases). V shed 4 bases and J shed 11 bases, with 20 bases lying between them. Germline V gene data show CDR1 as MDHEN and CDR2 as SYDVKM. This CDR3 is 14 amino acids long.

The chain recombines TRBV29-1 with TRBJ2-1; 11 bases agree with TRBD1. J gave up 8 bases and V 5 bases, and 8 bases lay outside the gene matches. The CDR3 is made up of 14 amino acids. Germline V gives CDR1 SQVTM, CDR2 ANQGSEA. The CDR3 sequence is CSVHRDRGYDEQFF. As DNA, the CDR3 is TGCAGCGTTCACCGGGACAGGGGGTATGATGAGCAGTTCTTC.

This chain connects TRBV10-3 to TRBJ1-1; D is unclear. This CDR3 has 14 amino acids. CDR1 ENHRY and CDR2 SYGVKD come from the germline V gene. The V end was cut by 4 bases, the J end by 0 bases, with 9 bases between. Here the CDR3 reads CAISAEVMNTEAFF. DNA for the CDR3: TGTGCCATCAGTGCGGAGGTCATGAACACTGAAGCTTTCTTT.

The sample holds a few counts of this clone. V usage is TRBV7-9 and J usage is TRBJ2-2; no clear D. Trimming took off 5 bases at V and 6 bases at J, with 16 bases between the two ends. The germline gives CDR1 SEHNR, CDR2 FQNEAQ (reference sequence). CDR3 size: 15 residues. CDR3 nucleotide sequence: TGTGCCAGCAGCCTTTGGATCACTGGGCCCGGGGAGCTGTTTTTT. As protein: CASSLWITGPGELFF.

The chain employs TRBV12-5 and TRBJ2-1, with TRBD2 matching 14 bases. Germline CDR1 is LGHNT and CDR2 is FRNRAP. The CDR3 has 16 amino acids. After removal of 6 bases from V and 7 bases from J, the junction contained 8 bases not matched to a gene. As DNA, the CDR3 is TGTGCTAGTGGCTCGGGGACTAGCGGGAGAGGGAATGAGCAGTTCTTC. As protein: CASGSGTSGRGNEQFF.

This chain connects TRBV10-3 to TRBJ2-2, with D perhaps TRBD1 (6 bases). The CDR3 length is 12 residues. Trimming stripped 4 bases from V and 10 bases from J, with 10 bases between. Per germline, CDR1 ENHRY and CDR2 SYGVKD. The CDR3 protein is CAISGQDAELFF. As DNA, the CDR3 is TGTGCCATCAGTGGACAGGATGCGGAGCTGTTTTTT.

As DNA, the CDR3 is TGTGCCAGCTCACTATCTGGCGGAGATACGCAGTATTTT. It is translated as CASSLSGGDTQYF. This chain joins TRBV18 and TRBJ2-3; D is ambiguous. There are 13 residues in the CDR3. CDR1 is KGHSH and CDR2 is LQKENI in the germline V gene. V was cut by 4 bases and J by 5 bases, with 10 bases left in between.

The CDR3 nucleotides are TGTGCCAGCAGTAAAGTTGGACGGGGCCAAGAGACCCAGTACTTC. Its translation is CASSKVGRGQETQYF. J is TRBJ2-5 and V is TRBV25-1; D is possibly TRBD2 (5 bases). CDR1 and CDR2 from the germline V gene are MGHDK and SYGVNS. The CDR3 runs to 15 residues. V dropped 5 bases and J dropped 1 base, with 14 bases sitting between them.

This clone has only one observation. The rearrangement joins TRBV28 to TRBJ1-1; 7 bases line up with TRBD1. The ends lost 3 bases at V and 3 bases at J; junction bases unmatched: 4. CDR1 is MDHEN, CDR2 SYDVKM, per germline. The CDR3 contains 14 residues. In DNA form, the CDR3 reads TGTGCCAGCAGTTTGGACAGGCGGGACACTGAAGCTTTCTTT. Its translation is CASSLDRRDTEAFF.

The CDR3 nucleotides are TGCGCCAGCAGCTTGGAGGGTAAGAGGGTAGCGGGAGAAGAGACCCAGTACTTC. It is translated as CASSLEGKRVAGEETQYF. This chain uses TRBV5-1 with TRBJ2-5; 9 bases align to TRBD2. Germline CDR1 and CDR2: SGHRS and YFSETQ. The CDR3 sequence is 18 residues long. Trimming took 0 bases from V and 3 from J; bases not matched to a gene: 12.

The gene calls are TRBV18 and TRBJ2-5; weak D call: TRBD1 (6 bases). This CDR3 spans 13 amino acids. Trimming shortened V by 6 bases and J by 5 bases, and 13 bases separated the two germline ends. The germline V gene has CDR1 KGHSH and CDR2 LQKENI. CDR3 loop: CASSQTGRETQYF. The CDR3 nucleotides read TGTGCCAGCTCGCAAACAGGGCGGGAGACCCAGTACTTC.

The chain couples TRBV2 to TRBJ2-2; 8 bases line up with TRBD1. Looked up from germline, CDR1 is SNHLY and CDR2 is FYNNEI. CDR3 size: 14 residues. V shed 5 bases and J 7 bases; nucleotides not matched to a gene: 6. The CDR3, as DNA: TGTGCCAGCAGTCGACAGGGGATCAGCGGGGAGCTGTTTTTT. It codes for CASSRQGISGELFF.

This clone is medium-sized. The CDR3 protein is CASRLGSLSTDTQYF. CDR3 DNA sequence: TGTGCCAGCAGATTGGGGAGCTTAAGCACAGATACGCAGTATTTT. This chain uses TRBV6-6 with TRBJ2-3; tentative D call: TRBD2 (5 bases). The CDR3 runs 15 residues. Trimming took off 6 bases at V and 0 bases at J, with 13 bases between the two ends. Looked up from germline, CDR1 is MNHNY and CDR2 is SVGAGI (reference sequence).

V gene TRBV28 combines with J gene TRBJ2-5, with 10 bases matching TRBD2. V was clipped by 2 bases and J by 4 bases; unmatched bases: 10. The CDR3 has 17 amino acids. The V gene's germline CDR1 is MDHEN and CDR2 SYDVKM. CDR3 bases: TGTGCCAGCAGTTTACAGGGGAAGGTAGCGGGAGGAGAGACCCAGTACTTC. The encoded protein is CASSLQGKVAGGETQYF.

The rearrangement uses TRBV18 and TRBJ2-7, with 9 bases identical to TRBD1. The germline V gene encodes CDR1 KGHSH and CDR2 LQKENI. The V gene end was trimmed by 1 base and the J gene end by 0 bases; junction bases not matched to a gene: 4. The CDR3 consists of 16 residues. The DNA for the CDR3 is TGTGCCAGCTCACCACAAGGACAGGGGAGCTCCTACGAGCAGTACTTC. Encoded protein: CASSPQGQGSSYEQYF.

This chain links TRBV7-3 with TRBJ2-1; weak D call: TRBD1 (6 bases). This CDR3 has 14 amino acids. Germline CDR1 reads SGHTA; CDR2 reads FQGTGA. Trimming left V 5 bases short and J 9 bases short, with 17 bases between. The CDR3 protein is CASSPRGWGSEQFF. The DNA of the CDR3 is TGTGCCAGCAGCCCAAGGGGGTGGGGATCTGAGCAGTTCTTC.

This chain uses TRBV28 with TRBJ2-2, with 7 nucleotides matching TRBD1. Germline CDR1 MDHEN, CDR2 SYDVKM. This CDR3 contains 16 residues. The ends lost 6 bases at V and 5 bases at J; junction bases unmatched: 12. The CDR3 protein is CASSRFRGQGTGELFF. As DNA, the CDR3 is TGTGCCAGCAGCCGATTTAGGGGGCAGGGAACCGGGGAGCTGTTTTTT.

For the CDR3, the DNA is TGCAGCGTTGGACAGGGAGGCTCTGGAAACACCATATATTTT. It codes for CSVGQGGSGNTIYF. This chain connects TRBV29-1 to TRBJ1-3; 7 nucleotides line up with TRBD1. Germline-derived CDR1 and CDR2 are SQVTM and ANQGSEA. This CDR3 is built from 14 residues. The ends lost 4 bases at V and 0 bases at J; junction bases unmatched: 3.

The CDR3 loop reads CASSVATSEDTQYF. The CDR3 bases are TGTGCCAGCAGCGTAGCTACTAGCGAAGATACGCAGTATTTT. V is TRBV9 and J is TRBJ2-3, with 7 bases fitting TRBD2. Germline CDR1 and CDR2: SGDLS and YYNGEE. The CDR3 sequence is 14 residues long. V lost 0 bases, J lost 5 bases, and 3 bases stayed unmatched. Drawing the rest from reference TRBV9 and TRBJ2-3, the complete variable domain is DSGVTQTPKHLITATGQRVTLRCSPRSGDLSVYWYQQSLDQGLQFLIQYYNGEERAKGNILERFSAQQFPDLHSELNLSSLELGDSALYFCASSVATSEDTQYFGPGTRLTVL.

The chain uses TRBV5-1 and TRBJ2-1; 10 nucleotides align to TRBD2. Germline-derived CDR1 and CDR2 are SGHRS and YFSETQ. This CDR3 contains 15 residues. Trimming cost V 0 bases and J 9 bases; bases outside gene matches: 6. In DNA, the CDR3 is TGCGCCAGCAGCTTGGCGGGACTAGCGATCGGTGAGCAGTTCTTC. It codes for CASSLAGLAIGEQFF.

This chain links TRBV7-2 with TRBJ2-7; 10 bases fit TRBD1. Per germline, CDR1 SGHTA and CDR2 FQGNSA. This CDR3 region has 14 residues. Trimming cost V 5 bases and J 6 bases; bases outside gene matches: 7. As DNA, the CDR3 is TGTGCCAGCAGCCGTAGACAGGGGGCCTCCGAGCAGTACTTC. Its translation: CASSRRQGASEQYF.